What follows are 25 T cell receptor beta chains derived from one specimen sequenced in a study of CD8+ T cells in alopecia areata (dated by TCRdb to the late 2010s). The library was made by the immunoSEQ multiplex PCR assay. For TCR sequencing, RNA was extracted from every sample and reverse transcribed into cDNA to serve as template. Sourced from immuneACCESS, this table was stored by TCRdb with only in-frame sequences that have V and J called. A share of the clones is absent; for the studies checked, an unresolved V gene accounts for under half, and the remainder has no known explanation. The sample profile shows about 97,000 clones; roughly two fifths of them were found once. Together, the top ten hold 1.3% of the sample. Sequencing input: CD4+ T cells sorted from blood. Receptors originate from a human donor with alopecia areata.

The gene calls are TRBV30 and TRBJ2-7; D uncertain. The CDR3 totals 14 residues. The ends were cut back, 0 bases at V and 5 bases at J, with 14 bases in the middle. From germline, CDR1 is GTSNPN and CDR2 SVGIG (reference sequence). The CDR3 DNA reads TGTGCCTGGAGTGTACGTAGGGCCGACCACGAGCAGTACTTC. It is translated as CAWSVRRADHEQYF.

The V and J genes are TRBV29-1 and TRBJ2-7, with D tentatively TRBD2 (5 bases). CDR1 and CDR2 (germline): SQVTM, ANQGSEA. The length of the CDR3 is 14 residues. V was shortened by 3 bases and J by 2 bases, with 14 bases between the two germline ends. The CDR3 nucleotides are TGCAGCGTTGATCGGGGATTAGGGACCTACGAGCAGTACTTC. This encodes CSVDRGLGTYEQYF.

The chain couples TRBV5-1 to TRBJ2-1; 7 bases agree with TRBD1. With V trimmed by 4 bases and J by 7 bases, 14 bases remained unmatched. CDR1 and CDR2 from the germline V gene are SGHRS and YFSETQ. CDR3 length: 16 amino acids. The CDR3 loop is CASSRDVAGGNNEQFF. Written as DNA, the CDR3 is TGCGCCAGCAGCCGGGATGTGGCAGGGGGAAATAATGAGCAGTTCTTC.

V and J are TRBV5-1 and TRBJ2-5, with D tentatively TRBD2 (5 bases). The V and J ends lost 4 bases and 5 bases respectively, with 12 bases between them. Germline lookup yields CDR1 SGHRS and CDR2 YFSETQ. The CDR3 has 13 residues. The CDR3 DNA sequence: TGCGCCAGCAGCAGCGGAAACGCGGAGACCCAGTACTTC. It codes for CASSSGNAETQYF.

In this sample, this clone turned up a few times. For the CDR3, the DNA is TGCAGCGCCGGGGATTACTACGAGCAGTACTTC. Its translation is CSAGDYYEQYF. This chain joins TRBV29-1 and TRBJ2-7; a possible D gene is TRBD2 (5 bases). V was cut by 7 bases and J by 3 bases, with 10 bases left in between. The CDR3 is made up of 11 amino acids. Germline V gene data show CDR1 as SQVTM and CDR2 as ANQGSEA.

This chain uses TRBV29-1 with TRBJ2-7; possible D gene TRBD2, 6 bases. The CDR3 is 14 amino acids. From germline, CDR1 is SQVTM and CDR2 ANQGSEA. The ends were cut back, 0 bases at V and 7 bases at J, with 16 bases in the middle. This CDR3 is CSVEDSGRVREQYF. DNA of the CDR3: TGCAGCGTTGAAGATAGCGGCAGGGTGAGGGAGCAGTACTTC.

This clone occurred a few times. The rearrangement links TRBV4-1 to TRBJ2-7; the match to TRBD2 covers 7 bases. Losses at the gene ends were 0 bases for V and 4 bases for J; bases not matched to a gene: 6. The length of the CDR3 is 15 residues. In germline, CDR1 is MGHRA, CDR2 YSYEKL. The CDR3, as DNA: TGCGCCAGCAGCCAAGATCCGGAGCGGGGTTACGAGCAGTACTTC. Amino acids: CASSQDPERGYEQYF.

This clone has only a few counts. The chain joins TRBV5-4 to TRBJ2-1; possibly TRBD2 for D (6 bases). V lost 3 bases to trimming and J lost 5 bases, with 12 bases between them. Germline CDR1 SGHNT, CDR2 YYREEE (reference sequence). This CDR3 spans 14 amino acids. CDR3 DNA: TGTGCCAGCAGCTCTCCGGGACTGCACAATGAGCAGTTCTTC. Translating gives CASSSPGLHNEQFF.

The chain recombines TRBV5-1 with TRBJ1-5, with D tentatively TRBD1 (6 bases). Trimming took off 8 bases at V and 6 bases at J, with 15 bases between the two ends. CDR1 is SGHRS, CDR2 YFSETQ, per germline. The CDR3 consists of 13 residues. In nucleotides, the CDR3 is TGCGCCAGTGAGACAGGCGGCTCTCAGCCCCAGCATTTT. The encoded protein is CASETGGSQPQHF.

This clone has only a few counts. Other DNA sequences in the sample encode the same CDR3. The chain recombines TRBV29-1 with TRBJ2-6; tentative D call: TRBD1 (5 bases). The CDR3 loop spans 13 amino acids. Trimming removed 7 bases at V and 0 bases at J, with 7 bases between. The germline V gene encodes CDR1 SQVTM and CDR2 ANQGSEA. The CDR3 reads CSATGSGANVLTF. The CDR3 nucleotides are TGCAGCGCCACAGGCTCTGGGGCCAACGTCCTGACTTTC. Using reference TRBV29-1 and TRBJ2-6 for the parts outside the CDR3, the full variable domain is SAVISQKPSRDICQRGTSLTIQCQVDSQVTMMFWYRQQPGQSLTLIATANQGSEATYESGFVIDKFPISRPNLTFSTLTVSNMSPEDSSIYLCSATGSGANVLTFGAGSRLTVL.

In DNA form, the CDR3 reads TGTGCCAGCACCCCAACCTTCATAGACCCGTACGAGCAGTACTTC. This codes for CASTPTFIDPYEQYF. V and J are TRBV6-1 and TRBJ2-7, with no clear D. The CDR3 covers 15 residues. CDR1 MNHNS and CDR2 SASEGT come from the germline V gene. The ends were cut back, 7 bases at V and 4 bases at J, with 20 bases in the middle.

This clone was seen a single time. This chain uses TRBV5-1 with TRBJ2-7; D might be TRBD2 (5 bases). This CDR3 is built from 13 residues. Germline V gene lookup returns CDR1 SGHRS and CDR2 YFSETQ. V was cut by 0 bases and J by 4 bases, with 8 bases left in between. The CDR3 region is CASSLGTRYEQYF. The CDR3 nucleotides read TGCGCCAGCAGCTTGGGGACTCGATACGAGCAGTACTTC.

Only one count was recorded for this clone. The J gene is TRBJ2-1, the V gene TRBV5-1, with 9 bases that match TRBD1. Germline V gives CDR1 SGHRS, CDR2 YFSETQ. The CDR3 consists of 15 residues. J gave up 6 bases and V 3 bases, and 7 bases lay outside the gene matches. The CDR3, as DNA: TGCGCCAGCAGCTCGGCCGGGACAGGGATCAATGAGCAGTTCTTC. Its translation is CASSSAGTGINEQFF.

The chain links TRBV6-1 to TRBJ2-5; perhaps D is TRBD1 or TRBD2 (5 bases each). CDR3 length equals 15 residues. Trimming took off 7 bases at V and 1 base at J, with 16 bases between the two ends. Germline CDR1 is MNHNS and CDR2 is SASEGT. CDR3 residues: CASIKGVGTQETQYF. The CDR3, as DNA: TGTGCCAGCATCAAGGGAGTGGGGACCCAAGAGACCCAGTACTTC.

This clone was found once. The V and J genes are TRBV5-6 and TRBJ1-1; 7 bases fit TRBD1. J gave up 5 bases and V 4 bases, and 14 bases lay outside the gene matches. This CDR3 is built from 16 residues. Germline V lookup: CDR1 SGHDT, CDR2 YYEEEE. In DNA, the CDR3 is TGTGCCAGCAGCGTAAAGACAGGGAGTCTGGGAACTGAAGCTTTCTTT. This encodes CASSVKTGSLGTEAFF.

The chain uses TRBV7-2 and TRBJ2-1, with D possibly TRBD2 on 5 matching bases. The CDR3 covers 14 residues. Germline V gives CDR1 SGHTA, CDR2 FQGNSA. V was cut by 3 bases and J by 9 bases, with 15 bases left in between. As DNA, the CDR3 is TGTGCCAGCAGCTTGAGTACTAGAGATGGTGAGCAGTTCTTC. Amino acids: CASSLSTRDGEQFF. The entire variable domain, with the rest obtained from reference TRBV7-2 and TRBJ2-1, is as follows: GAGVSQSPSNKVTEKGKDVELRCDPISGHTALYWYRQSLGQGLEFLIYFQGNSAPDKSGLPSDRFSAERTGGSVSTLTIQRTQQEDSAVYLCASSLSTRDGEQFFGPGTRLTVL.

The V gene is TRBV30, the J gene TRBJ2-4; weak D call: TRBD1 (7 bases). This CDR3 spans 13 amino acids. CDR1 GTSNPN and CDR2 SVGIG come from the germline V gene (reference sequence). Between the trimmed V and J ends, which lost 5 bases and 4 bases, there was a span of 12 bases. CDR3: CAWGQEGKNIQYF. In DNA form, the CDR3 reads TGTGCCTGGGGACAGGAGGGAAAAAACATTCAGTACTTC.

This clone was counted between two and nine times. The chain joins TRBV7-2 to TRBJ2-4; D may be TRBD1 (5 bases). Trimming shortened V by 5 bases and J by 0 bases, and 11 bases separated the two germline ends. Germline V lookup: CDR1 SGHTA, CDR2 FQGNSA. This CDR3 region has 15 residues. The CDR3 sequence is CASSVRQGAKNIQYF. The CDR3 DNA reads TGTGCCAGCAGCGTACGCCAGGGAGCCAAAAACATTCAGTACTTC.

This clone was seen only a few times. This chain connects TRBV29-1 to TRBJ2-2, with D possibly matching TRBD1 (6 bases). This CDR3 contains 15 residues. Trimming took 6 bases from V and 3 from J, leaving 17 bases between them. Germline loops: CDR1 SQVTM, CDR2 ANQGSEA. The DNA for the CDR3 is TGCAGCGTAGATACAGGGTATCCCTACACCGGGGAGCTGTTTTTT. As protein: CSVDTGYPYTGELFF.

The chain links TRBV14 to TRBJ2-5, with 7 bases aligning to TRBD1. J lost 0 bases, V lost 3 bases, and 4 bases had no gene match. Germline CDR1 SGHDN, CDR2 FVKESK. The CDR3 sequence is 15 residues long. CDR3 protein: CASSHRQGDQETQYF. Written as DNA, the CDR3 is TGTGCCAGCAGCCATCGTCAGGGGGACCAAGAGACCCAGTACTTC.

This chain uses TRBV2 with TRBJ2-1, with D tentatively TRBD2 (5 bases). Looked up from germline, CDR1 is SNHLY and CDR2 is FYNNEI. Trimming removed 8 bases from V and 6 bases from J, with 20 bases in between. The CDR3 spans 15 residues. As DNA, the CDR3 is TGTGCCAGCCAACGTAGATCGGGGTCAGGCAATGAGCAGTTCTTC. Translation: CASQRRSGSGNEQFF.

This clone was counted between two and nine times. The rearrangement links TRBV7-9 to TRBJ2-7, with D unclear. CDR1 is SEHNR, CDR2 FQNEAQ, per germline (reference sequence). The CDR3 is 13 residues long. V lost 4 bases, J lost 5 bases, and 12 bases lay in between. As DNA, the CDR3 is TGTGCCAGCAGCTCACTTTTAAGACACGAGCAGTACTTC. This sequence encodes CASSSLLRHEQYF.

This chain uses TRBV28 with TRBJ2-7, with 13 bases matching TRBD2. This CDR3 has 15 residues. The J segment lost 5 bases and the V segment lost 4 bases, leaving 5 bases of the junction unmatched. CDR1 and CDR2 from the germline V gene are MDHEN and SYDVKM. CDR3 coding DNA: TGTGCCAGCAGTTCCTGGACTAGCGGGAGAAACGAGCAGTACTTC. Amino acid sequence: CASSSWTSGRNEQYF.

The chain is built from TRBV6-1 and TRBJ2-6; 9 nucleotides line up with TRBD1. Unmatched junction bases numbered 7, after V lost 10 bases and J lost 3 bases. This CDR3 region has 15 residues. Germline V CDR1 and CDR2: MNHNS, SASEGT. CDR3 nucleotide sequence: TGTGCCACCAAGACAGGGGGTTTTGGGGCCAACGTCCTGACTTTC. This gives the protein CATKTGGFGANVLTF.

The rearrangement links TRBV20-1 to TRBJ2-1; no definite D call. V lost 5 bases to trimming and J lost 4 bases, with 3 bases between them. The CDR3 contains 10 residues. Germline values: CDR1 DFQATT, CDR2 SNEGSKA (reference sequence). The CDR3 bases are TGCAGTGCTGAGTACAATGAGCAGTTCTTC. Protein product: CSAEYNEQFF.